This TCR beta chain was found in a study of T cells in Graves' hyperthyroidism and ophthalmopathy. Study context: Specimen type is peripheral blood, collected at initial diagnosis prior to any treatment.

TCR beta CDR3 regions were amplified from RNA transcripts. With the HTBI primer set, the TCR CDR3 went through a first round of RT-PCR. Via MiXCR, TCRdb re-called the multiplex PCR reads, giving one row per CDR3 protein. This table holds about 99,000 distinct CDR3 sequences, about 50% found once. Stability of Graves' hyperthyroidism was defined as absent ophthalmopathy progression within 18 months. Patients between 18 and 65 years old had hyperthyroidism, newly diagnosed and lasting under 2 months. As regards this clonotype: The antigen is not known.

Study-wide points: The majority of expanded thyroid clonotypes above 0.001 also appeared in blood.

The V segment lost 5 bases and the J segment 10 bases; nucleotides outside the gene matches: 3. Germline V lookup: CDR1 SEHNR, CDR2 FQNEAQ (reference sequence). The CDR3 has 13 amino acids. Source material: blood. This sequence originates from a man aged 40-55 years with Graves' hyperthyroidism. This chain links TRBV7-9 with TRBJ1-6; TRBD1 matches 9 bases. DNA of the CDR3: TGTGCCAGCAGCATGGGACAGGGATCACCCCTCCACTTT. This codes for CASSMGQGSPLHF.